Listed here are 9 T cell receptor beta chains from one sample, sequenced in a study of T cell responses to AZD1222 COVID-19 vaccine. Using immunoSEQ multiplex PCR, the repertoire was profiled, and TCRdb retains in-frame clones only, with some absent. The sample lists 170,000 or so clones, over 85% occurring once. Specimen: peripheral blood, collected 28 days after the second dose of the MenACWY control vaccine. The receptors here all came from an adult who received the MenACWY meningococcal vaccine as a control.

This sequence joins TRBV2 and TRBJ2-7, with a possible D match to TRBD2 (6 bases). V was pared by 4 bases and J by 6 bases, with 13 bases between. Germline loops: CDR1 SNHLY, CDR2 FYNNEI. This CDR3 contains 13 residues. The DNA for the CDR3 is TGTGCCAGCAGTGGCGGGACCGGCCTCGAGCAGTACTTC. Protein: CASSGGTGLEQYF.

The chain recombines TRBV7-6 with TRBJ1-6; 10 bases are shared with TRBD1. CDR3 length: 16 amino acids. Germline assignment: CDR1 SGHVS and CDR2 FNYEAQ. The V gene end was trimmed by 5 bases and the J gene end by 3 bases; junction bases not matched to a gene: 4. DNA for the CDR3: TGTGCCAGCAGCCTTAGGGACAGGGGCTATAATTCACCCCTCCACTTT. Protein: CASSLRDRGYNSPLHF.

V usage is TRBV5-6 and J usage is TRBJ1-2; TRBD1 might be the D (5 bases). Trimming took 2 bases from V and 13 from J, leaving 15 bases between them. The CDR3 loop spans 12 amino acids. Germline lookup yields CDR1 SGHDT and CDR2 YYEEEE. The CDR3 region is CASSFGGSTVTF. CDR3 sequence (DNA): TGTGCCAGCAGCTTTGGAGGCTCGACAGTCACCTTC.

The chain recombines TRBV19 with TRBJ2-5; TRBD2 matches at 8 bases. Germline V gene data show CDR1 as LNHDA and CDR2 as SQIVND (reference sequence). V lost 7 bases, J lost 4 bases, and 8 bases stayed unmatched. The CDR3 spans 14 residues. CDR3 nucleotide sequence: TGTGCCAGTACCTCGGGGGGGATAGGAGAGACCCAGTACTTC. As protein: CASTSGGIGETQYF.

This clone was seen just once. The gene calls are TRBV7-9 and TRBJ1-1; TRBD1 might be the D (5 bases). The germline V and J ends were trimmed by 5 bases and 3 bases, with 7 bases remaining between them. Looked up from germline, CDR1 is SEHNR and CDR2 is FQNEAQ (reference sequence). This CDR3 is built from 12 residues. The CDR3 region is CASSQGHTEAFF. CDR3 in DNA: TGTGCCAGCAGCCAGGGTCACACTGAAGCTTTCTTT.

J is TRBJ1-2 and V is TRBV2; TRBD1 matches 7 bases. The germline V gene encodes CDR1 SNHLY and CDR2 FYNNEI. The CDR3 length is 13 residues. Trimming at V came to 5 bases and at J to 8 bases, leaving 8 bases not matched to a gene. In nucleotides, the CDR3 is TGTGCCAGCAGTCCCGACAGGGTGGGAGGCTACACCTTC. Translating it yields CASSPDRVGGYTF.

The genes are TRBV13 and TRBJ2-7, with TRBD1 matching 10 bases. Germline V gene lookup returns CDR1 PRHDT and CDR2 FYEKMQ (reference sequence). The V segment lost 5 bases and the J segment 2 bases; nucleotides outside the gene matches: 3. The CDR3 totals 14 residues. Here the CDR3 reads CASSTGTGAYEQYF. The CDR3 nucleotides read TGTGCCAGCAGCACCGGGACAGGGGCCTACGAGCAGTACTTC.

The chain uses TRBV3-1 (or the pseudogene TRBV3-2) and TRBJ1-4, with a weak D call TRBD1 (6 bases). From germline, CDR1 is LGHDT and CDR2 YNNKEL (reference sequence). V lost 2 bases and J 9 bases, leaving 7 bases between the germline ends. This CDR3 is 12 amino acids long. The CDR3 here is CASSQQGKKLFF. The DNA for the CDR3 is TGTGCCAGCAGCCAACAGGGGAAAAAACTGTTTTTT.

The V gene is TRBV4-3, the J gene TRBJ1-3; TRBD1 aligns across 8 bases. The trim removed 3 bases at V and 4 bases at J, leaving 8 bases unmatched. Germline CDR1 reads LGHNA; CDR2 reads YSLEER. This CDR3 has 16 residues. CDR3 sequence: CASSHSSRTGGNTIYF. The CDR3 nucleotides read TGCGCCAGCAGCCATAGTTCCCGGACAGGGGGAAACACCATATATTTT.